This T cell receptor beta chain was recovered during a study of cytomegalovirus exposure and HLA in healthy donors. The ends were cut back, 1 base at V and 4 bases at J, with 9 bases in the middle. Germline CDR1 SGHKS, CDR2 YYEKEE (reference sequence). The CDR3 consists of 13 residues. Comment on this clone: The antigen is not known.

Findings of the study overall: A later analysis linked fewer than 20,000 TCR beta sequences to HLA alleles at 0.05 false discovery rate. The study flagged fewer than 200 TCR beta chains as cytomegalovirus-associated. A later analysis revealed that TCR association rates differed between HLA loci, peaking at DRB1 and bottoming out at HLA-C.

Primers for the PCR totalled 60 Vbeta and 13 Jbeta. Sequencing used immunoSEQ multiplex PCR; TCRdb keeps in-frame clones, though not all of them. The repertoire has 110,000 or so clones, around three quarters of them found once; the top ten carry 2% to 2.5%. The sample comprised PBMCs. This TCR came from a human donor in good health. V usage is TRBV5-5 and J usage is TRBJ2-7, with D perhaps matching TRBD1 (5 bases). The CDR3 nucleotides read TGTGCCAGCAGCTTGCCCAGGGAATACGAGCAGTACTTC. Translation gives CASSLPREYEQYF.